The present T cell receptor (beta chain) was sequenced within a study of T cell clones after liver transplantation. Study at large: Post-transplant blood was tracked for graft-donor-reactive T cell clones identified in a pre-transplant mixed lymphocyte reaction. Timepoints were pre-transplant, pre-withdrawal, and after withdrawal was completed or failed.

Sequencing was performed with immunoSEQ multiplex PCR; in TCRdb, only in-frame clones are kept and a portion is missing. The data contain some 110,000 clones, approximately 78% of them seen just once; the ten biggest clones take up roughly 0.9%. The CDR3 contains 12 residues. Germline CDR1 SEHNR, CDR2 FQNEAQ (reference sequence). Trimming pared 0 bases from V and 8 bases from J, leaving 7 bases between. The study, taken as a whole, reports: Low donor cell numbers restricted donor-reactive repertoire measurement in two subjects.

This clone has ten or more counts. Its specificity is not known. Specimen: CD4+ T cells from blood, collected before liver transplant. The sequence was collected from a human donor who received a liver transplant. The V gene is TRBV7-9, the J gene TRBJ1-2; no clear D. This CDR3 is CASSLASLGYTF. The CDR3 DNA sequence: TGTGCCAGCAGCTTAGCCTCTCTGGGCTACACCTTC.